Following are 29 T cell receptor beta chains from one sample sequenced in a study of blood T cell repertoires in COVID-19. Assay: immunoSEQ multiplex PCR; the TCRdb copy retains only in-frame clones and omits some. The table has about 45,000 clones, around four fifths seen once. Sequenced input: peripheral blood. The source is a woman over 75 with acute or convalescent COVID-19.

The genes are TRBV5-6 and TRBJ1-3; 7 nucleotides line up with TRBD1. V lost 4 bases, J lost 6 bases, and 7 bases stayed unmatched. The CDR3 covers 14 residues. Germline CDR1 is SGHDT and CDR2 is YYEEEE. The CDR3 region is CASSPVDRANTIYF. In DNA form, the CDR3 reads TGTGCCAGCAGCCCAGTTGACAGGGCAAACACCATATATTTT.

The rearrangement uses TRBV7-8 and TRBJ1-5; maybe TRBD1 (5 bases). From germline, CDR1 is SGHVS and CDR2 FQNEAQ. V gave up 7 bases and J gave up 3 bases, with 19 bases separating them. CDR3 length: 16 amino acids. The CDR3 loop reads CASTEREQVFNQPQHF. In DNA form, the CDR3 reads TGTGCCAGCACCGAGCGGGAACAGGTGTTCAATCAGCCCCAGCATTTT.

The chain is built from TRBV18 and TRBJ1-1; TRBD1 aligns across 7 bases. The J segment lost 2 bases and the V segment lost 8 bases, leaving 14 bases of the junction unmatched. Germline V gives CDR1 KGHSH, CDR2 LQKENI. This CDR3 region has 16 residues. CDR3 amino acids: CASAGTGDLINTEAFF. Written as DNA, the CDR3 is TGTGCCAGCGCAGGAACAGGGGATCTTATTAACACTGAAGCTTTCTTT. Drawing the rest from reference TRBV18 and TRBJ1-1, the complete variable domain is NAGVMQNPRHLVRRRGQEARLRCSPMKGHSHVYWYRQLPEEGLKFMVYLQKENIIDESGMPKERFSAEFPKEGPSILRIQQVVRGDSAAYFCASAGTGDLINTEAFFGQGTRLTVV.

The rearrangement uses TRBV5-1 and TRBJ2-7, with D maybe TRBD2 (5 bases). Trimming cost V 5 bases and J 4 bases, with 10 bases left between them. Per the germline V gene, CDR1 is SGHRS and CDR2 is YFSETQ. The CDR3 length is 12 residues. CDR3 region: CASRSTGYEQYF. The CDR3 nucleotides read TGCGCCAGCAGGTCGACGGGATACGAGCAGTACTTC.

V is TRBV24-1 and J is TRBJ1-1, with D possibly being TRBD1 (6 bases). The CDR3 covers 13 residues. Deletions cut 10 bases from V and 4 bases from J, with 15 bases between. Germline values: CDR1 KGHDR, CDR2 SFDVKD. The CDR3 spells CATRNRGGTEAFF. The CDR3 DNA follows: TGTGCCACTAGAAATAGGGGGGGCACTGAAGCTTTCTTT.

The J gene is TRBJ1-5, the V gene TRBV2; D is perhaps TRBD1 (5 bases). Trimming removed 7 bases from V and 1 base from J, with 11 bases in between. Germline V gives CDR1 SNHLY, CDR2 FYNNEI. The CDR3 extends over 14 amino acids. The CDR3 DNA sequence: TGTGCCAGCACAGGGTCCCGGAGCAATCAGCCCCAGCATTTT. Amino acid sequence: CASTGSRSNQPQHF.

This chain uses TRBV6-5 with TRBJ2-6, with D unclear. Trimming stripped 2 bases from V and 3 bases from J, with 5 bases between. The CDR3 spans 14 residues. Germline CDR1 MNHEY, CDR2 SVGAGI. The CDR3: CASSYRGGANVLTF. DNA of the CDR3: TGTGCCAGCAGTTACAGAGGTGGGGCCAACGTCCTGACTTTC.

The chain joins TRBV2 to TRBJ2-7; 10 bases map to TRBD1. This CDR3 is 19 amino acids long. The V gene end was trimmed by 5 bases and the J gene end by 1 base; junction bases not matched to a gene: 17. CDR1 and CDR2 from the germline V gene are SNHLY and FYNNEI. CDR3: CASSLKTRLGQGGSYEQYF. The CDR3 nucleotides are TGTGCCAGCAGTCTAAAGACCCGACTTGGACAGGGGGGTTCCTACGAGCAGTACTTC.

This sequence joins TRBV7-9 and TRBJ1-5, with a tentative D call TRBD1 (5 bases). CDR1 SEHNR and CDR2 FQNEAQ come from the germline V gene (reference sequence). V gave up 0 bases and J gave up 7 bases, with 10 bases separating them. The CDR3 contains 14 residues. CDR3 nucleotides: TGTGCCAGCAGCTTAGCAGCAGGGTCCCAGCCCCAGCATTTT. It yields the protein CASSLAAGSQPQHF.

The chain couples TRBV2 to TRBJ1-5, with TRBD1 as a possible D gene (6 bases). Trimming removed 3 bases at V and 2 bases at J, with 14 bases between. The germline V gene has CDR1 SNHLY and CDR2 FYNNEI. The CDR3 contains 16 residues. As DNA, the CDR3 is TGTGCCAGCAGTGACTCCCCAGGGGTCGGCAATCAGCCCCAGCATTTT. This codes for CASSDSPGVGNQPQHF.

Only one count was recorded for this clone. This sequence joins TRBV9 and TRBJ1-1; TRBD1 matches at 7 bases. There are 14 residues in the CDR3. Trimming at V came to 4 bases and at J to 6 bases, leaving 9 bases not matched to a gene. CDR1 is SGDLS, CDR2 YYNGEE, per germline. The CDR3 DNA reads TGTGCCAGCAGCTTACGGACAGGCGACTCTGAAGCTTTCTTT. It translates to CASSLRTGDSEAFF.

In its sample, this clone was seen once. The chain couples TRBV7-8 to TRBJ1-6, with D perhaps TRBD1 (5 bases). Trimming cost V 1 base and J 5 bases, with 9 bases left between them. From germline, CDR1 is SGHVS and CDR2 FQNEAQ. The CDR3 has 15 residues. CDR3 in DNA: TGTGCCAGCAGCTTAGTGCACAGGAATAATTCACCCCTCCACTTT. This encodes CASSLVHRNNSPLHF.

The CDR3 bases are TGTGCCAGCAGTGTGCTTGGGGGGGGATACTCCTACGAGCAGTACTTC. It specifies CASSVLGGGYSYEQYF. J is TRBJ2-7 and V is TRBV6-1; TRBD2 matches at 7 bases. Germline CDR1 is MNHNS and CDR2 is SASEGT. The CDR3 covers 16 residues. Trimming at V came to 4 bases and at J to 0 bases, leaving 9 bases not matched to a gene.

This clone was picked up one time. The chain combines TRBV4-1 with TRBJ2-7, with no clear D. The CDR3 is made up of 15 amino acids. The ends were cut back, 4 bases at V and 6 bases at J, with 19 bases in the middle. Germline-derived CDR1 and CDR2 are MGHRA and YSYEKL. CDR3 loop: CASSLGHRSGSEQYF. The CDR3, as DNA: TGCGCCAGCAGCCTCGGCCACCGCTCAGGAAGCGAGCAGTACTTC.

This clone came up a few times. This chain connects TRBV30 to TRBJ1-2; possible D gene TRBD1, 6 bases. The V end lost 4 bases, the J end lost 8 bases, and 26 bases lay between the germline ends. Germline V gives CDR1 GTSNPN, CDR2 SVGIG (reference sequence). This CDR3 is built from 16 residues. CDR3 in DNA: TGTGCCTGGATCACCTGGAATCACAGGGATCGAAAAGGCTACACCTTC. Its translation is CAWITWNHRDRKGYTF.

The chain couples TRBV5-1 to TRBJ1-4; 10 bases map to TRBD1. This CDR3 is built from 14 residues. V lost 4 bases to trimming and J lost 7 bases; unmatched junction nucleotides: 4. CDR1 SGHRS and CDR2 YFSETQ come from the germline V gene. CDR3: CASSPGTGVEKLFF. In DNA form, the CDR3 reads TGCGCCAGCAGCCCCGGGACAGGGGTTGAAAAACTGTTTTTT.

This chain links TRBV5-1 with TRBJ2-3, with D possibly TRBD1 on 6 matching bases. The CDR3 consists of 16 residues. V was trimmed by 2 bases and J by 0 bases, leaving 13 bases between them. Germline V gene lookup returns CDR1 SGHRS and CDR2 YFSETQ. CDR3 amino acids: CASSLADSPSTDTQYF. The CDR3 bases are TGCGCCAGCAGCTTAGCGGACAGCCCCAGCACAGATACGCAGTATTTT.

The CDR3 loop reads CASSLVATTGFSPLHF. The CDR3 DNA is TGTGCCAGCAGCTTGGTGGCCACGACAGGGTTCTCACCCCTCCACTTT. The V call is TRBV5-8, the J call TRBJ1-6; 7 nucleotides align to TRBD1. The length of the CDR3 is 16 residues. The J segment lost 10 bases and the V segment lost 0 bases, leaving 10 bases of the junction unmatched. Germline loops: CDR1 SGHTS, CDR2 YDEGEE.

The V gene is TRBV6-5, the J gene TRBJ2-7; D may be TRBD1 (6 bases). The CDR3 loop spans 13 amino acids. Germline loops: CDR1 MNHEY, CDR2 SVGAGI. V lost 5 bases, J lost 2 bases, and 10 bases lay in between. The CDR3 is CASSRQATYEQYF. In nucleotides, the CDR3 is TGTGCCAGCAGTAGACAGGCTACCTACGAGCAGTACTTC.

The V and J genes are TRBV27 and TRBJ2-7; 8 bases agree with TRBD1. V dropped 9 bases and J dropped 2; count of bases not matched to a gene: 18. The V gene's germline CDR1 is MNHEY and CDR2 SMNVEV (reference sequence). The CDR3 contains 17 residues. The CDR3 loop is CARPIRVDRVDPYEQYF. CDR3 coding DNA: TGTGCCAGACCTATTCGAGTGGACAGGGTCGACCCCTACGAGCAGTACTTC.

The gene calls are TRBV25-1 and TRBJ2-3; TRBD1 is a possible D gene (6 bases). Germline CDR1 MGHDK, CDR2 SYGVNS. This CDR3 region has 17 residues. Trimming stripped 6 bases from V and 4 bases from J, with 23 bases between. The CDR3 sequence: CASRQTQGIPSSDTQYF. The CDR3 nucleotides read TGTGCCAGCAGACAAACCCAGGGGATACCCAGTTCAGATACGCAGTATTTT. Full variable domain (missing parts from reference TRBV25-1 and TRBJ2-3): EADIYQTPRYLVIGTGKKITLECSQTMGHDKMYWYQQDPGMELHLIHYSYGVNSTEKGDLSSESTVSRIRTEHFPLTLESARPSHTSQYLCASRQTQGIPSSDTQYFGPGTRLTVL.

The chain recombines TRBV12-5 with TRBJ2-7, with TRBD1 matching 11 bases. The germline gives CDR1 LGHNT, CDR2 FRNRAP. The V gene end was trimmed by 7 bases and the J gene end by 5 bases; junction bases not matched to a gene: 7. The CDR3 has 14 residues. The CDR3 is CASASDRGLDEQYF. The CDR3 region has the DNA TGTGCTAGTGCCTCGGACAGGGGGCTAGACGAGCAGTACTTC.

The chain is built from TRBV30 and TRBJ1-2; TRBD1 matches 7 bases. Per the germline V gene, CDR1 is GTSNPN and CDR2 is SVGIG (reference sequence). With V trimmed by 4 bases and J by 8 bases, 4 bases remained unmatched. The CDR3 totals 11 residues. The CDR3: CAWMTGWGYTF. CDR3 coding DNA: TGTGCCTGGATGACAGGGTGGGGCTACACCTTC.

This rearrangement joins TRBV15 to TRBJ2-5, with D perhaps TRBD1 (6 bases). V lost 9 bases and J 5 bases, leaving 22 bases between the germline ends. This CDR3 has 15 amino acids. Germline loops: CDR1 LNHNV, CDR2 YYDKDF (reference sequence). The CDR3 coding sequence is TGTGCCACTGGCCTCGGGGAAGGGGGAATCGAGACCCAGTACTTC. This gives the protein CATGLGEGGIETQYF.

The gene calls are TRBV7-6 and TRBJ2-7; maybe TRBD1 (5 bases). The CDR3 consists of 13 residues. Deletions cut 2 bases from V and 5 bases from J, with 10 bases between. Germline CDR1 SGHVS, CDR2 FNYEAQ. This CDR3 is CASSLTSGNEQYF. Here the CDR3 DNA reads TGTGCCAGCAGCTTAACGTCAGGGAACGAGCAGTACTTC.

The V call is TRBV18, the J call TRBJ1-4; the match to TRBD1 covers 7 bases. Germline CDR1 and CDR2: KGHSH and LQKENI. There are 16 residues in the CDR3. V dropped 3 bases and J dropped 7; count of bases not matched to a gene: 11. In DNA, the CDR3 is TGTGCCAGCTCACCTCGACAGGGCGGGCCAGGTGAAAAACTGTTTTTT. This sequence encodes CASSPRQGGPGEKLFF.

The chain employs TRBV14 and TRBJ1-1, with 8 nucleotides matching TRBD1. Trimming removed 4 bases from V and 6 bases from J; junction bases left unmatched: 4. CDR1 is SGHDN and CDR2 is FVKESK in the germline V gene. The CDR3 sequence is 13 residues long. Here the CDR3 reads CASSRQGRAEAFF. CDR3 in DNA: TGTGCCAGCAGCCGACAGGGGAGGGCTGAAGCTTTCTTT.

The V call is TRBV5-1, the J call TRBJ1-3; 9 bases align to TRBD1. The CDR3 runs to 16 residues. The V gene end was trimmed by 4 bases and the J gene end by 1 base; junction bases not matched to a gene: 6. In germline, CDR1 is SGHRS, CDR2 YFSETQ. The DNA of the CDR3 is TGCGCCAGCAGCGTAGACAGGGGGACATCTGGAAACACCATATATTTT. Protein: CASSVDRGTSGNTIYF.

The J gene is TRBJ1-1, the V gene TRBV5-1, with D possibly TRBD1 on 6 matching bases. Germline CDR1 reads SGHRS; CDR2 reads YFSETQ. This CDR3 is 16 amino acids long. V lost 7 bases, J lost 0 bases, and 19 bases lay in between. DNA of the CDR3: TGCGCCAGCCTAAGGGGGACCCAAACCATGAACACTGAAGCTTTCTTT. Translation gives CASLRGTQTMNTEAFF. The whole variable domain, remainder taken from reference TRBV5-1 and TRBJ1-1, is KAGVTQTPRYLIKTRGQQVTLSCSPISGHRSVSWYQQTPGQGLQFLFEYFSETQRNKGNFPGRFSGRQFSNSRSEMNVSTLELGDSALYLCASLRGTQTMNTEAFFGQGTRLTVV.